The entry below describes one T cell receptor (beta chain). The sample originates from a study of T-cell reconstitution after alpha-beta-depleted transplantation in children. This CDR3 is 16 amino acids long. CDR1 and CDR2 (germline): SGHAT, FQNNGV. V gave up 5 bases and J gave up 4 bases; unmatched junction bases: 14. Library preparation (for TCRbeta) was performed with unique molecular identifiers. TCRdb redid the calling of the PCR reads with MiXCR, one entry per CDR3 protein. The data hold some 220,000 distinct CDR3 sequences, with about 9.5% observed a single time. This material consisted of PBMCs from the stem cell graft donor, taken from the stem cell graft. The V gene is TRBV11-2, the J gene TRBJ2-7; 7 bases are shared with TRBD1. This clonotype was obtained from a human donor who donated a stem cell graft to a child with acute lymphoblastic leukemia. CDR3 region: CASSPPTRQGWYEQYF. CDR3 DNA: TGTGCCAGCAGCCCCCCCACCCGACAGGGCTGGTACGAGCAGTACTTC.